The rows below give T cell receptor beta chains drawn from one sample of a study of blood T cells in healthy people across ages. One entry per CDR3 protein, called by TCRdb with MiXCR from the 5' RACE reads. The repertoire holds approximately 880,000 distinct CDR3 sequences, 40% to 60% seen once, with around 15% in the top ten. The sample consisted of blood. The source of these receptors is a man aged 30-40 years in good health. CDR3s include the opening cysteine and the closing phenylalanine or tryptophan. Fields, in order: clone size, D gene, V gene, J gene, CDR3 DNA, CDR3 protein. A D gene is named only where the DNA matches it firmly. A clone size is listed for some rows: how often the clone was seen (once, few, many), or a class if it is expanded.

>many|-|TRBV6-5|TRBJ2-1
TGTGCCAGCAGTCGTCGGGGGCCCTACAATGAGCAGTTCTTC
CASSRRGPYNEQFF
>-|TRBD2|TRBV28|TRBJ2-3
TGTGCCAGCAGTTTATATCCCCGGCGGGGGGGCACAGATACGCAGTATTTT
CASSLYPRRGGTDTQYF
>-|-|TRBV6-5|TRBJ2-1
TGTGCCAGCAGCACGCGAGAGGGGAGGTTGGCTGAGCAGTTCTTC
CASSTREGRLAEQFF
>-|-|TRBV10-3|TRBJ1-4
TGTGCCATCAGTGAGGGGCCACTAAATGAAAAACTGTTTTTT
CAISEGPLNEKLFF
>few|-|TRBV5-1|TRBJ1-2
TGCGCCAGCAGCTTGGACTTGACAGACGGCTACACCTTC
CASSLDLTDGYTF
>few|TRBD1|TRBV27|TRBJ1-6
TGTGCCAGCAACAGACAGGGCCCTAATTCACCCCTCCACTTT
CASNRQGPNSPLHF
>-|-|TRBV6-2/TRBV6-3|TRBJ1-5
TGTGCCAGCAGTTACGAGACAGTGAATCAGCCCCAGCATTTT
CASSYETVNQPQHF
>few|-|TRBV2|TRBJ2-7
TGTGCCAGCCTACGGGGCTACGAAGAGCAGTACTTC
CASLRGYEEQYF
>few|-|TRBV7-6|TRBJ2-7
TGTGCCAGCAGCTCCGGGACCGCGACCTACGAGCAGTACTTC
CASSSGTATYEQYF
>-|-|TRBV5-1|TRBJ2-7
TGCGCCAGCAGCGTACTGGGGACGGACGAGCAGTACTTC
CASSVLGTDEQYF
>few|TRBD2|TRBV20-1|TRBJ2-3
TGCAGTGGTGTACCTAGCGGGGGGGGTTTTAGCACAGATACGCAGTATTTT
CSGVPSGGGFSTDTQYF
>few|TRBD1|TRBV12-3/TRBV12-4|TRBJ2-7
TGTGCCAGCAGTTTGGGGACAGTAGCTTCCTACGAGCAGTACTTC
CASSLGTVASYEQYF